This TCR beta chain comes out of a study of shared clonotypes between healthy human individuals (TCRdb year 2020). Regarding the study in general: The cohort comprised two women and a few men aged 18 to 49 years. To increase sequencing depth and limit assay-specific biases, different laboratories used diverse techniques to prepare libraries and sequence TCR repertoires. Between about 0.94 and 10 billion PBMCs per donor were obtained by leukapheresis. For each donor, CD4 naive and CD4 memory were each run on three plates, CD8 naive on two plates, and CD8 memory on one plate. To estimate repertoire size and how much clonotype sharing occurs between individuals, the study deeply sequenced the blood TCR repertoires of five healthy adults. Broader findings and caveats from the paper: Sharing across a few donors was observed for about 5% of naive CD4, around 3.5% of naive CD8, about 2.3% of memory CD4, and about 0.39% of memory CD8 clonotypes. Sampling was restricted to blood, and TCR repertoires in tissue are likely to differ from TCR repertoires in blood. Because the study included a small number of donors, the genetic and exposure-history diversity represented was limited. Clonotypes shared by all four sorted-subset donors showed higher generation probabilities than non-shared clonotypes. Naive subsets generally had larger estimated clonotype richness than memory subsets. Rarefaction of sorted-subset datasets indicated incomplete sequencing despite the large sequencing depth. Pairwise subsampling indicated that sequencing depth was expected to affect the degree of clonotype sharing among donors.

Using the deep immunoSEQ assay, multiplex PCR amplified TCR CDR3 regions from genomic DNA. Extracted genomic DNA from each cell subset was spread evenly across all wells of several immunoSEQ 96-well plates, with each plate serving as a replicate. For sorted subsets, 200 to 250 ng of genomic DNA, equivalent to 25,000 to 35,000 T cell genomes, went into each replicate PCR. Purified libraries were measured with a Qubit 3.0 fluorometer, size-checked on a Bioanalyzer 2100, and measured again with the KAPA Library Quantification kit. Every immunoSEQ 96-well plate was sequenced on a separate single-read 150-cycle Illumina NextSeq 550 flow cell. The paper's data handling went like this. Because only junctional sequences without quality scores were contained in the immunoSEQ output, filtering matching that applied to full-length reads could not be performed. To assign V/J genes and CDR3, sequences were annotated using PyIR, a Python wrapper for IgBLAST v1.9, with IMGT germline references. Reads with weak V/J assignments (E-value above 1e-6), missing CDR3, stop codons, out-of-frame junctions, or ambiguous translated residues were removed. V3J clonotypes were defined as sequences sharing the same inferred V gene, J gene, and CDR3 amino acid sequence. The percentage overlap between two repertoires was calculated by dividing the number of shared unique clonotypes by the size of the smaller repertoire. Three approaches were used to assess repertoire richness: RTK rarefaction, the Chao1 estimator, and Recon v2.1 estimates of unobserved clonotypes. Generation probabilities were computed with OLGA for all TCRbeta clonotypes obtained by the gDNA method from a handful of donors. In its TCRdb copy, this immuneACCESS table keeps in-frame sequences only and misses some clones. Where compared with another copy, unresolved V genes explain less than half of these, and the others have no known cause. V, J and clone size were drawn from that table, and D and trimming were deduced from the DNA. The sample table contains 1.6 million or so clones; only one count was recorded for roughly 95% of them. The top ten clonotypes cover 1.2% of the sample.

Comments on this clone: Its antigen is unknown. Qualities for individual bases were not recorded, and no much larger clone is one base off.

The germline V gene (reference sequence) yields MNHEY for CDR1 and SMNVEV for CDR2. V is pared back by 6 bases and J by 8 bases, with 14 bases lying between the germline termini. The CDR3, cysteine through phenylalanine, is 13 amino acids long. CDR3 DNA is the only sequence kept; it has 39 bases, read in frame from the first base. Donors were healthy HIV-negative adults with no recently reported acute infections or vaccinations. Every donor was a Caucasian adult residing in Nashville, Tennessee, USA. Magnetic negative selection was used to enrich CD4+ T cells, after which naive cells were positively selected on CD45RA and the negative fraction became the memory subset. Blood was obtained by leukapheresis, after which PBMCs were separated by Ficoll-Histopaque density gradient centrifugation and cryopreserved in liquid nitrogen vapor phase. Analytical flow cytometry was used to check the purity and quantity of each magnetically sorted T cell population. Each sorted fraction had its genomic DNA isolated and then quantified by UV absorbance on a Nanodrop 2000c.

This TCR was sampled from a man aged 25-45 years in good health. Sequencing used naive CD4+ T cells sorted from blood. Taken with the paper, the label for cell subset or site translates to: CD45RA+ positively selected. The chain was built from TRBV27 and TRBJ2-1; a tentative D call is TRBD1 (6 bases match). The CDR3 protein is CASRGTGRDEQFF. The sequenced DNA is TGTGCCAGCAGGGGCACAGGGAGAGATGAGCAGTTCTTC.